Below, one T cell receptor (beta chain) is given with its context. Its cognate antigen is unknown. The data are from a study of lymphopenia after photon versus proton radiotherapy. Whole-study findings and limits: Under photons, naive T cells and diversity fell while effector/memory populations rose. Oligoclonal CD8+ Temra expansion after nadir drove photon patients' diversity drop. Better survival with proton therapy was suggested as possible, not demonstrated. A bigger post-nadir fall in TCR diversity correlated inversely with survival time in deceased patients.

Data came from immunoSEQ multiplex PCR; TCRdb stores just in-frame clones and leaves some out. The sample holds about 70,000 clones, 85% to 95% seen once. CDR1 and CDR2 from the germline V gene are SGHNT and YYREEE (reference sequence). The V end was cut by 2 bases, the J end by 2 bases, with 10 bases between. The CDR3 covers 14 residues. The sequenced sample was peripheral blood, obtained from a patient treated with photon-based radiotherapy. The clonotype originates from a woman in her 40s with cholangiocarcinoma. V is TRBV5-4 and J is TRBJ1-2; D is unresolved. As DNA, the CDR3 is TGTGCCAGCAGCTTAGCGTCGGCAAACTATGGCTACACCTTC. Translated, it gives CASSLASANYGYTF. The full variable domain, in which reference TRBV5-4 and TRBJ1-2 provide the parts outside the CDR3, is ETGVTQSPTHLIKTRGQQVTLRCSSQSGHNTVSWYQQALGQGPQFIFQYYREEENGRGNFPPRFSGLQFPNYSSELNVNALELDDSALYLCASSLASANYGYTFGSGTRLTVV.